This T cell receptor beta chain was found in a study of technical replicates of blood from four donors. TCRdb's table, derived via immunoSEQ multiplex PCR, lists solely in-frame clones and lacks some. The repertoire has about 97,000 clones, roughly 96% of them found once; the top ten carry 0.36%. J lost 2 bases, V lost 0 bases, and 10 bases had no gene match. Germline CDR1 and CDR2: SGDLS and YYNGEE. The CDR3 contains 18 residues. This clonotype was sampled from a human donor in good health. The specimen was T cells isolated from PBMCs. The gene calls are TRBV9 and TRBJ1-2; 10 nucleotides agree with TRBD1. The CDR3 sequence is CASSVALVPGQGNYGYTF. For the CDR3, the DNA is TGTGCCAGCAGCGTAGCTCTTGTTCCGGGACAGGGGAACTATGGCTACACCTTC.